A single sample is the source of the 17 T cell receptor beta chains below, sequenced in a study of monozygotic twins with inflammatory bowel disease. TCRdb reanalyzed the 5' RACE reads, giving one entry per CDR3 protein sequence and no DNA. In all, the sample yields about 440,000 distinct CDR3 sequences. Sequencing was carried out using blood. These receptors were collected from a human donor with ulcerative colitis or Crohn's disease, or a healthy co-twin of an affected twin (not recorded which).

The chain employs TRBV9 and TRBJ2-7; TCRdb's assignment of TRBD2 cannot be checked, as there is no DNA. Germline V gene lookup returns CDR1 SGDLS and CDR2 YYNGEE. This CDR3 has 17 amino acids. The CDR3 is CASSEGVGLANTYEQYF.

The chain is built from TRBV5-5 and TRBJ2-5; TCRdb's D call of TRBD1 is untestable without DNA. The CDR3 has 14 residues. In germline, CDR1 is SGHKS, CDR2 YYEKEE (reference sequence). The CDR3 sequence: CASSGWGSQETQYF.

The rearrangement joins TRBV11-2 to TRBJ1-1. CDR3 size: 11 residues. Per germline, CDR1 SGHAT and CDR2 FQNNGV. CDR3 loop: CASSLGQVTFF.

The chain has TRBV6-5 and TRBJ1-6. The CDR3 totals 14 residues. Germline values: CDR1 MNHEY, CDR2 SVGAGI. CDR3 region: CASSFGQFNSPLHF.

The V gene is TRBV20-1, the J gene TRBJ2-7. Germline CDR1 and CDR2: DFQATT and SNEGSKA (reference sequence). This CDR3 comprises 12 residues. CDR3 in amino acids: CSASESSYEQYF.

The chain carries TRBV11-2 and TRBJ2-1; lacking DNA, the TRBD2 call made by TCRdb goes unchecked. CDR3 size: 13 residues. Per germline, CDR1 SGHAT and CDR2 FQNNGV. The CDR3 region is CASSLGRSEEQFF.

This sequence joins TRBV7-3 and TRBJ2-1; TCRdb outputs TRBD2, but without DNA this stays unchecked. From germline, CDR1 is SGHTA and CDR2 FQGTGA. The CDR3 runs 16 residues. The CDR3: CASSLTTSGPYNEQFF.

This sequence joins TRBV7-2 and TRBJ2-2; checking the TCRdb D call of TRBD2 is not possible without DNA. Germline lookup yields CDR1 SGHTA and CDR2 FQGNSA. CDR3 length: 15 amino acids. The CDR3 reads CASSSSGARGGELFF.

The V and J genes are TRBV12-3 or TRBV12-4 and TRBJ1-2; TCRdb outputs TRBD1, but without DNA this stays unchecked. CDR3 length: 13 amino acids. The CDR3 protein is CASRQDRAYGYTF.

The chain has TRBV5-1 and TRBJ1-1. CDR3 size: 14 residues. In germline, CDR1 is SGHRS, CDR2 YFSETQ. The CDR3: CASSLPNSGTEAFF.

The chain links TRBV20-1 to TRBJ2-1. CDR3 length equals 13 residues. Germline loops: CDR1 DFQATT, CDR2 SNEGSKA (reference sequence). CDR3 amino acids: CSAQTGTYNEQFF.

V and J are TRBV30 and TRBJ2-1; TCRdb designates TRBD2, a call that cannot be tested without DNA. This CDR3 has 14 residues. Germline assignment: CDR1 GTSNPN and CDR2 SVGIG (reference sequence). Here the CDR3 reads CAWSGAGGINEQFF.

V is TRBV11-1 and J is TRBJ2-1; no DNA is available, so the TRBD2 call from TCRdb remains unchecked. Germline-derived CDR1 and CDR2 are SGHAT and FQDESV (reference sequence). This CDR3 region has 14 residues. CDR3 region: CASSLSGERNEQFF.

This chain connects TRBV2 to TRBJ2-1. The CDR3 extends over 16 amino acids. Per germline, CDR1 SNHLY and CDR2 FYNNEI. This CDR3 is CASRETTGGSYNEQFF.

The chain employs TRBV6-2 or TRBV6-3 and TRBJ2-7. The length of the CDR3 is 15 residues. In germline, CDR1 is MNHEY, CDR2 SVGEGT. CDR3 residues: CASSPHMRTSYEQYF.

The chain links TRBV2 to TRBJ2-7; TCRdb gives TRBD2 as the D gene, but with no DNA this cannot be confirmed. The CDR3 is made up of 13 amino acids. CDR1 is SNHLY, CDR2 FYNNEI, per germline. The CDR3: CASIRAASYEQYF.

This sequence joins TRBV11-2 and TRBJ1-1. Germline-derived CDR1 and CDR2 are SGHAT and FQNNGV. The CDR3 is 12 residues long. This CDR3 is CASHQGTTEAFF.